The 2 T cell receptor beta chains below all came from one sample that was sequenced in a study of blood T cells in healthy people across ages. A second PCR, run for about 6 to 11 cycles, used a sample-barcoded 5' primer plus a J-beta primer mix. TCRdb re-analysed the 5' RACE reads in MiXCR, keeping a single row per CDR3 protein. The sample carries about 1.6 million distinct CDR3 sequences, roughly a third recorded once. The sequencing input was blood. These receptors all come from a woman aged 25 to 39 in good health.

This chain connects TRBV20-1 to TRBJ1-5, with D possibly being TRBD1 (5 bases). This CDR3 region has 15 residues. The V end was cut by 1 base, the J end by 4 bases, with 14 bases between. Germline V gives CDR1 DFQATT, CDR2 SNEGSKA (reference sequence). CDR3 nucleotide sequence: TGCAGTGCTAGAGGGTTTCGGGAGGGGAATCAGCCCCAGCATTTT. This gives the protein CSARGFREGNQPQHF.

This clonotype was observed many times. CDR3 sequence: CASQKGGGAKGETQYF. Written as DNA, the CDR3 is TGTGCCAGCCAGAAGGGTGGCGGCGCTAAGGGGGAGACCCAGTACTTC. The V call is TRBV3-1, the J call TRBJ2-5; tentative D call: TRBD1 (5 bases). CDR3 length: 16 residues. V lost 8 bases to trimming and J lost 5 bases, with 24 bases between them. CDR1 LGHDT and CDR2 YNNKEL come from the germline V gene (reference sequence).